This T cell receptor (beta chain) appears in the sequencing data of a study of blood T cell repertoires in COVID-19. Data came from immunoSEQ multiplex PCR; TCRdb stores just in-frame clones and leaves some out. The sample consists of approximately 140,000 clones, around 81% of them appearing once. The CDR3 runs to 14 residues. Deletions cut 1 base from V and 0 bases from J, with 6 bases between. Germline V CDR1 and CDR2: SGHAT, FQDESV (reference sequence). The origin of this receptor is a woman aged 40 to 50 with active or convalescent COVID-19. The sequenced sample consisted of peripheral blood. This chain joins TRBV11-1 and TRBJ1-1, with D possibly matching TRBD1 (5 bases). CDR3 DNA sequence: TGTGCCAGCAGCTTAGGACAGCTGAACACTGAAGCTTTCTTT. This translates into CASSLGQLNTEAFF.